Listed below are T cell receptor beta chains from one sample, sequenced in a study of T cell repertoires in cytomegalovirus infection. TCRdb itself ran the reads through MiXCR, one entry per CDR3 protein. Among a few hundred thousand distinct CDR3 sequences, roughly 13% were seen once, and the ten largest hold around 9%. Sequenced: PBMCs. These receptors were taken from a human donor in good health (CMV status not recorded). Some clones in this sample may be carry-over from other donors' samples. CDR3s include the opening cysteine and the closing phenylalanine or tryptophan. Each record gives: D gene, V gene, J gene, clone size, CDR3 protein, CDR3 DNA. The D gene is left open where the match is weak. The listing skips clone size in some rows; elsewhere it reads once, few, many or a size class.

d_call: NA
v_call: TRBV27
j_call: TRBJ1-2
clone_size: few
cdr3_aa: CASRETVSNYGYTF
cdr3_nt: TGTGCCAGCAGGGAAACAGTCTCCAACTATGGCTACACCTTC

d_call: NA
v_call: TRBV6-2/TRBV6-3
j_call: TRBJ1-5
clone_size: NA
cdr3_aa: CASTKGGNSNQPQHF
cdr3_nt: TGTGCCAGCACCAAAGGTGGAAATAGCAATCAGCCCCAGCATTTT

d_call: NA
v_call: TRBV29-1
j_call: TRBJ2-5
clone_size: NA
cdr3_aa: CSVVGRTETQYF
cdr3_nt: TGCAGCGTTGTCGGGAGAACGGAGACCCAGTACTTC

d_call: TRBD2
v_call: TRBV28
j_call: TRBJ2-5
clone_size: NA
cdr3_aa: CASSDTLGTSGRARQETQYF
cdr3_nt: TGTGCCAGCAGCGATACACTAGGGACTAGCGGGAGGGCCAGGCAAGAGACCCAGTACTTC

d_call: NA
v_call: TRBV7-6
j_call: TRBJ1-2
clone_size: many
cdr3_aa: CASSSQAPNYGYTF
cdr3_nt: TGTGCCAGCAGCTCACAGGCCCCTAACTATGGCTACACCTTC

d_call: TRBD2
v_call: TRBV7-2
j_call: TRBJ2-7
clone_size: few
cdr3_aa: CASSLRGLAGDSYEQYF
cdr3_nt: TGTGCCAGCAGCTTAAGGGGACTAGCGGGAGACTCCTACGAGCAGTACTTC

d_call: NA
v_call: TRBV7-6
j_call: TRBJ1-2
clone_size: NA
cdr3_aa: CASSREEMAYTF
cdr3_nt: TGTGCCAGCAGCCGGGAAGAAATGGCCTACACCTTC

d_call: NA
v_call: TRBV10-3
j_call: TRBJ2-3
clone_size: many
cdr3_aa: CAISDWGKADTQYF
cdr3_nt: TGTGCCATCAGTGACTGGGGGAAGGCAGATACGCAGTATTTT

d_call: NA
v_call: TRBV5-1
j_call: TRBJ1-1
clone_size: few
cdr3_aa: CASSFKLNTEAFF
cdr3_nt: TGCGCCAGCAGCTTTAAATTGAACACTGAAGCTTTCTTT

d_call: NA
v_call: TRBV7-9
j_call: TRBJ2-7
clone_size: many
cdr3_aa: CASSLVGSGLYEQYF
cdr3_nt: TGTGCCAGCAGCTTAGTTGGAAGCGGGCTCTACGAGCAGTACTTC

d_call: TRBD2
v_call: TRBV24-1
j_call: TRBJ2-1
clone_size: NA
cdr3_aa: CATSDPSGGENEQFF
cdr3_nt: TGTGCCACCAGTGATCCTAGCGGGGGGGAGAATGAGCAGTTCTTC

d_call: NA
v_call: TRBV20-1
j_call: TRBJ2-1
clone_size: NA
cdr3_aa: CSALKGNNEQFF
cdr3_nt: TGCAGTGCCCTAAAGGGGAATAATGAGCAGTTCTTC

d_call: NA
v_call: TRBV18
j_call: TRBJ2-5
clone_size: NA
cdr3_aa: CASSPEAKQTQYF
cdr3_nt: TGTGCCAGCTCACCAGAAGCTAAGCAGACCCAGTACTTC

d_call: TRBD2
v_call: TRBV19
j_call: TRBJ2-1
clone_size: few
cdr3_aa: CASSSGSSGAYNEQFF
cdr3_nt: TGTGCCAGTAGTTCAGGGTCGAGCGGGGCATACAATGAGCAGTTCTTC

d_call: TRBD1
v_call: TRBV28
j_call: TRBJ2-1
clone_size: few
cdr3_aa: CASRFRIEGAPNEQFF
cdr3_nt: TGTGCCAGCAGATTCCGAATAGAGGGGGCCCCCAATGAGCAGTTCTTC

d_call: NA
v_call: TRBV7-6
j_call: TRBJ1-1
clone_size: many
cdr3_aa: CASSLSGVTEAFF
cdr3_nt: TGTGCCAGCAGCTTATCGGGGGTTACTGAAGCTTTCTTT

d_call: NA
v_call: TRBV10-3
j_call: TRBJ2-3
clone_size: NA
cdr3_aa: CAISGGTAIRDTQYF
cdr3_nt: TGTGCCATCAGTGGCGGGACAGCCATTCGGGATACGCAGTATTTT

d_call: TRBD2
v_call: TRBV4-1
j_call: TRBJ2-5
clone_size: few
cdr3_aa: CASSQETSGQETQYF
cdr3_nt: TGCGCCAGCAGCCAAGAAACTAGCGGCCAAGAGACCCAGTACTTC

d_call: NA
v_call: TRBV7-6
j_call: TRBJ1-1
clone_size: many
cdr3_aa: CASSPGGGWAEAFF
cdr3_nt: TGTGCCAGCAGCCCAGGCGGGGGTTGGGCTGAAGCTTTCTTT

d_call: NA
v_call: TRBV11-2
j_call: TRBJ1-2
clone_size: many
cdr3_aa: CASRYGGPQWNYGYTF
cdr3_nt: TGTGCCAGCAGGTACGGAGGTCCTCAATGGAACTATGGCTACACCTTC

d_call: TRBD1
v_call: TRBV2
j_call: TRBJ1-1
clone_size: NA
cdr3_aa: CASIEDRFTTEAFF
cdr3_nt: TGTGCCAGCATTGAGGACAGGTTTACCACTGAAGCTTTCTTT

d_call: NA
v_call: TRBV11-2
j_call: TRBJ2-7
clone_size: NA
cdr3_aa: CASSFSDEQYF
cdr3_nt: TGTGCCAGCAGCTTTTCCGACGAGCAGTACTTC

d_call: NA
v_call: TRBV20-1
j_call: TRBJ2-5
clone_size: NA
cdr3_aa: CSAPPLGYQETQYF
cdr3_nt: TGCAGTGCTCCCCCGTTGGGGTACCAAGAGACCCAGTACTTC

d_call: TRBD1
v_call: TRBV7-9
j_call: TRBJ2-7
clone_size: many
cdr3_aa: CASSPGQGSKDEQYF
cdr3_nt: TGTGCCAGCAGCCCAGGACAGGGAAGTAAGGACGAGCAGTACTTC

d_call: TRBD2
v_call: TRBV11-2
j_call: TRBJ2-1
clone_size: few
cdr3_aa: CASSTLAGGYYNEQFF
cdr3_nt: TGTGCCAGCAGTACTCTAGCGGGGGGGTATTACAATGAGCAGTTCTTC

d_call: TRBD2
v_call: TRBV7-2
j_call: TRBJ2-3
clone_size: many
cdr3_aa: CASSPTRRTSGNTDTQYF
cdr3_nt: TGTGCCAGCAGCCCGACCCGACGGACTAGCGGGAACACAGATACGCAGTATTTT

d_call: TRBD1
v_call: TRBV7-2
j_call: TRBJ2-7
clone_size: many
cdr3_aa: CASSRTGVIYEQYF
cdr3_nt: TGTGCCAGCAGCCGGACAGGGGTGATCTACGAGCAGTACTTC

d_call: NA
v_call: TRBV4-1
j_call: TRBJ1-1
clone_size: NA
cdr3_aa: CASRRQANTEAFF
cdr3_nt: TGCGCCAGCAGACGCCAGGCGAACACTGAAGCTTTCTTT

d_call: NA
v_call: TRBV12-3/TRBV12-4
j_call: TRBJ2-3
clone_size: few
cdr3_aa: CASSFASSTGYKTDTQYF
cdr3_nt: TGTGCCAGCAGTTTTGCTAGTTCAACAGGGTACAAAACAGATACGCAGTATTTT

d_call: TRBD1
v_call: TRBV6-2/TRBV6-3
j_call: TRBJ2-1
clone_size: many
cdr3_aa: CASKPGQEANEQFF
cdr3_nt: TGTGCCAGCAAACCGGGACAGGAGGCCAATGAGCAGTTCTTC

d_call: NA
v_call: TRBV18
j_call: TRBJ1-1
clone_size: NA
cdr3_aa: CASSDQGGTEAFF
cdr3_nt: TGTGCCAGCTCAGACCAGGGCGGCACTGAAGCTTTCTTT

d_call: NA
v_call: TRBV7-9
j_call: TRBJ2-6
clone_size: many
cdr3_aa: CASSQGHSGANVLTF
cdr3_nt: TGTGCCAGCAGCCAGGGCCACTCTGGGGCCAACGTCCTGACTTTC

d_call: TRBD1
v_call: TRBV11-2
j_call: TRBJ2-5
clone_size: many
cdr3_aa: CASSDLQGSQETQYF
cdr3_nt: TGTGCCAGCAGCGACTTACAGGGGAGCCAAGAGACCCAGTACTTC

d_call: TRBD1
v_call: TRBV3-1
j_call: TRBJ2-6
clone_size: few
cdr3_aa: CASSQDRDRILSGANVLTF
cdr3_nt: TGTGCCAGCAGCCAAGATCGGGACAGGATCCTCTCTGGGGCCAACGTCCTGACTTTC

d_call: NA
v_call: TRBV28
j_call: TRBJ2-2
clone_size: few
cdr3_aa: CASSIPPGGRELFF
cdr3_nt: TGTGCCAGCAGTATCCCCCCGGGGGGCCGGGAGCTGTTTTTT

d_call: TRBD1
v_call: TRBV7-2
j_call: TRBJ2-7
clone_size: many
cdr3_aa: CASSSGTVYEQYF
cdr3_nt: TGTGCCAGCAGCTCCGGGACAGTTTACGAGCAGTACTTC

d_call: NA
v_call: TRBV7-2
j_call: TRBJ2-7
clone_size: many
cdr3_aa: CASSLDYLDEPYF
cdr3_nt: TGTGCCAGCAGTTTGGACTACTTGGACGAACCGTACTTC

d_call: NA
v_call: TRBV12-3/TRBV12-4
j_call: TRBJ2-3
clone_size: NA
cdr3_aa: CASRDYEITPDTQYF
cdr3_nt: TGTGCCAGCAGGGACTACGAGATCACGCCCGATACGCAGTATTTT

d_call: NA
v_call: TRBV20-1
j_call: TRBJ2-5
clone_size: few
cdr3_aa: CSARSSPGDPQYF
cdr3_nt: TGCAGTGCTAGATCCAGCCCGGGGGATCCCCAGTACTTC

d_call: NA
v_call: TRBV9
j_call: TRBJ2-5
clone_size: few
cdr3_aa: CASSVGAVRRETQYF
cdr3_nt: TGTGCCAGCAGCGTAGGGGCTGTTAGAAGGGAGACCCAGTACTTC

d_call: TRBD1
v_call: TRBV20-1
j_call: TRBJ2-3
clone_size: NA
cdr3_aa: CSARDPGQLTDTQYF
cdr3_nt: TGCAGTGCTAGAGATCCGGGACAGTTAACAGATACGCAGTATTTT

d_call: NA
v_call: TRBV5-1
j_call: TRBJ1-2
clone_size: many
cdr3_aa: CASDPTGLTSYGYTF
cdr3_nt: TGCGCCAGCGACCCCACAGGGCTTACCTCCTATGGCTACACCTTC

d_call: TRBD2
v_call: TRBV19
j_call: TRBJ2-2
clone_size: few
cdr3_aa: CASSRSLAGGSGELFF
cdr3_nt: TGTGCCAGTAGCAGGAGCCTAGCGGGAGGTTCCGGGGAGCTGTTTTTT

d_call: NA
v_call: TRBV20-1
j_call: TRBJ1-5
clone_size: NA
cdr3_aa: CSAYRAGQPQHF
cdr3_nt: TGCAGTGCCTACAGGGCGGGTCAGCCCCAGCATTTT